Below are 23 T cell receptor beta chains sequenced from a single sample in a study of cytomegalovirus exposure and HLA in healthy donors. Amplification used 60 Vbeta primers and 13 Jbeta primers. Measured with immunoSEQ multiplex PCR; TCRdb has only the in-frame clones, and not every one. The sample gives 45,000 to 70,000 clones, around 80% of which show up once; around 3% is in the top ten. The specimen sequenced was PBMCs. Source of these receptors: a man aged 50-59 years in good health and CMV-seronegative.

The gene calls are TRBV19 and TRBJ1-4; unclear D gene. Germline values: CDR1 LNHDA, CDR2 SQIVND (reference sequence). CDR3 size: 16 residues. V shed 7 bases and J shed 5 bases, with 20 bases lying between them. In nucleotides, the CDR3 is TGTGCCAGTACAATGGGGAGCGGGGTCCGCAATGAAAAACTGTTTTTT. Translated, it gives CASTMGSGVRNEKLFF.

A single count supports this clone. The chain links TRBV27 to TRBJ2-7; D perhaps matches TRBD1 (6 bases). Between the trimmed V and J ends, which lost 10 bases and 0 bases, there was a span of 16 bases. This CDR3 has 14 amino acids. Germline assignment: CDR1 MNHEY and CDR2 SMNVEV (reference sequence). CDR3 protein: CATQEDSSSYEQYF. The CDR3 DNA follows: TGTGCCACGCAGGAGGACAGCAGCTCCTACGAGCAGTACTTC.

The chain links TRBV7-6 to TRBJ1-4, with D possibly matching TRBD1 (5 bases). Germline CDR1 is SGHVS and CDR2 is FNYEAQ. V was cut by 7 bases and J by 6 bases, with 18 bases left in between. The CDR3 is 15 amino acids. As DNA, the CDR3 is TGTGCCAGCACTCCGGGGGGACGGACTGATGAAAAACTGTTTTTT. Translation gives CASTPGGRTDEKLFF.

This chain connects TRBV7-2 to TRBJ2-5; 7 nucleotides line up with TRBD1. Gene TRBJ2-7 matches the end of the DNA better, so the J call may be wrong. The CDR3 sequence is 15 residues long. Looked up from germline, CDR1 is SGHTA and CDR2 is FQGNSA. Written as DNA, the CDR3 is TGTGCCAGCAGCACCTGGACAGGTCCCTCCTACGAGCAGTACTTC. Its translation is CASSTWTGPSYEQYF.

The rearrangement joins TRBV7-3 to TRBJ2-5; maybe TRBD2 (5 bases). The germline gives CDR1 SGHTA, CDR2 FQGTGA. V was shortened by 4 bases and J by 7 bases, with 13 bases between the two germline ends. The CDR3 has 13 residues. CDR3 DNA sequence: TGTGCCAGCAGCTCATCACTAGTAGGGACCCAGTACTTC. Encoded protein: CASSSSLVGTQYF.

As to this clone: The junction and the germline gene differ at one end; a read error may be behind it. The J gene is TRBJ2-3, the V gene TRBV5-1, with a tentative D call TRBD2 (6 bases). The germline gives CDR1 SGHRS, CDR2 YFSETQ. CDR3 size: 14 residues. The CDR3 DNA reads as TGCGCCAGCAGCTTGTTGGCTAGCGATGCTCCCACGAATTTT. It is translated as CASSLLASDAPTNF.

The J gene is TRBJ2-7, the V gene TRBV7-6; perhaps TRBD2 as D (6 bases). This CDR3 spans 15 amino acids. Germline CDR1 reads SGHVS; CDR2 reads FNYEAQ. V was shortened by 5 bases and J by 2 bases, with 16 bases between the two germline ends. In DNA, the CDR3 is TGTGCCAGCAGCCCAGCCGGGGGACGGACCTACGAGCAGTACTTC. Protein: CASSPAGGRTYEQYF.

This chain connects TRBV7-3 to TRBJ1-2; D might be TRBD1 (6 bases). The germline V and J ends were trimmed by 4 bases and 7 bases, with 13 bases remaining between them. Germline CDR1 SGHTA, CDR2 FQGTGA. There are 13 residues in the CDR3. The chain's CDR3 is CASSSRQEPGYTF. DNA for the CDR3: TGTGCCAGCAGCTCCAGACAGGAGCCTGGCTACACCTTC.

To note about this clone: One end of the junction varies from germline; a read error may be responsible. Other DNA variants within this sample encode the same CDR3. V and J are TRBV19 and TRBJ1-5, with D unresolved. This CDR3 spans 14 amino acids. CDR1 is LNHDA, CDR2 SQIVND, per germline (reference sequence). Here the CDR3 reads CASNHPYSNQPQHF. The CDR3 coding sequence is TGCGCCAGTAATCACCCCTATAGCAATCAGCCCCAGCATTTT.

V and J are TRBV5-6 and TRBJ2-3, with TRBD1 matching over 7 bases. V shed 1 base and J 0 bases; nucleotides not matched to a gene: 2. CDR3 length: 15 amino acids. Per the germline V gene, CDR1 is SGHDT and CDR2 is YYEEEE. CDR3 in amino acids: CASSLYRGSTDTQYF. In nucleotides, the CDR3 is TGTGCCAGCAGCTTGTACAGGGGTAGCACAGATACGCAGTATTTT.

The V and J genes are TRBV18 and TRBJ1-1; weak D call: TRBD1 (5 bases). CDR3 length equals 13 residues. Trimming removed 8 bases at V and 6 bases at J, with 16 bases between. CDR1 is KGHSH, CDR2 LQKENI, per germline. CDR3 sequence: CASRQGVRAEAFF. The CDR3 DNA reads TGTGCCAGCCGGCAGGGTGTTAGAGCTGAAGCTTTCTTT.

The rearrangement uses TRBV6-1 and TRBJ1-5; 8 nucleotides line up with TRBD1. The CDR3 contains 16 residues. The junction had 11 bases not matched to a gene; V was cut back by 6 bases and J by 4 bases. CDR1 is MNHNS, CDR2 SASEGT, per germline. The DNA of the CDR3 is TGTGCCAGCAGGGAAACCGGGACAGGCAAAAATCAGCCCCAGCATTTT. Amino acid sequence: CASRETGTGKNQPQHF.

V is TRBV6-5 and J is TRBJ1-3; 7 positions match TRBD1. CDR3 size: 15 residues. The germline CDR1 and CDR2 sequences are MNHEY and SVGAGI. The J segment lost 0 bases and the V segment lost 5 bases, leaving 4 bases of the junction unmatched. This CDR3 is CASSATGYSGNTIYF. Here the CDR3 DNA reads TGTGCCAGCAGTGCGACAGGGTACTCTGGAAACACCATATATTTT.

This clone was detected a few times. The rearrangement uses TRBV10-2 and TRBJ2-7; TRBD1 matches at 9 bases. The V and J ends lost 6 bases and 7 bases, in that order; junction bases with no gene match: 16. Germline values: CDR1 WSHSY, CDR2 SAAADI. The CDR3 is 16 amino acids. CDR3 DNA sequence: TGCGCCAGCAGAGTAGCCGGGACAGGGTCTTTAGGTGAGCAGTACTTC. It codes for CASRVAGTGSLGEQYF.

The gene calls are TRBV6-5 and TRBJ2-7; the match to TRBD1 covers 8 bases. CDR3 length: 15 amino acids. Germline trimming cut 2 bases from V and 5 bases from J; bases unmatched to any gene: 8. The germline CDR1 and CDR2 sequences are MNHEY and SVGAGI. The CDR3 bases are TGTGCCAGCAGTTACATGGGACAGGTGATGAACGAGCAGTACTTC. It specifies CASSYMGQVMNEQYF.

This chain links TRBV7-8 with TRBJ2-3, with 10 positions matching TRBD2. Germline values: CDR1 SGHVS, CDR2 FQNEAQ. CDR3 length: 16 amino acids. Unmatched junction bases numbered 4, after V lost 4 bases and J lost 0 bases. The chain's CDR3 is CASSSLAGVSTDTQYF. DNA for the CDR3: TGTGCCAGCAGCTCCCTAGCGGGGGTTAGCACAGATACGCAGTATTTT. Supplemented by reference TRBV7-8 and TRBJ2-3, the full variable domain reads GAGVSQSPRYKVAKRGQDVALRCDPISGHVSLFWYQQALGQGPEFLTYFQNEAQLDKSGLPSDRFFAERPEGSVSTLKIQRTQQEDSAVYLCASSSLAGVSTDTQYFGPGTRLTVL.

The V gene is TRBV29-1, the J gene TRBJ2-7, with a tentative D call TRBD2 (6 bases). CDR1 is SQVTM, CDR2 ANQGSEA, per germline. This CDR3 contains 13 residues. V shed 8 bases and J shed 4 bases, with 18 bases lying between them. CDR3 in DNA: TGCAGCACCACAGGTGGAGGGCGATACGAGCAGTACTTC. Residues: CSTTGGGRYEQYF.

The genes are TRBV15 and TRBJ2-7, with TRBD1 identical over 8 bases. Looked up from germline, CDR1 is LNHNV and CDR2 is YYDKDF (reference sequence). CDR3 length: 13 residues. The V and J ends lost 4 bases and 5 bases, in that order; junction bases with no gene match: 4. This CDR3 is CATSNPGGNEQYF. The CDR3 DNA follows: TGTGCCACCAGCAACCCAGGGGGCAACGAGCAGTACTTC.

This clone was seen only once. The chain carries TRBV6-1 and TRBJ1-1; possibly TRBD1 for D (6 bases). V lost 10 bases, J lost 10 bases, and 16 bases lay in between. The CDR3 totals 11 residues. Germline loops: CDR1 MNHNS, CDR2 SASEGT. The CDR3 nucleotides are TGTGCCAACGATGAGGACAGTGGAGCTTTCTTT. It encodes CANDEDSGAFF.

This chain links TRBV9 with TRBJ2-1; 7 positions agree with TRBD2. Germline V gives CDR1 SGDLS, CDR2 YYNGEE. The length of the CDR3 is 15 residues. The ends lost 3 bases at V and 5 bases at J; junction bases unmatched: 8. The CDR3 spells CASSAPGLNHNEQFF. DNA for the CDR3: TGTGCCAGCAGCGCTCCGGGACTAAACCACAATGAGCAGTTCTTC. The variable domain in full, with the rest retrieved from reference TRBV9 and TRBJ2-1, is DSGVTQTPKHLITATGQRVTLRCSPRSGDLSVYWYQQSLDQGLQFLIQYYNGEERAKGNILERFSAQQFPDLHSELNLSSLELGDSALYFCASSAPGLNHNEQFFGPGTRLTVL.

The V gene is TRBV5-4, the J gene TRBJ1-6; TRBD1 aligns across 7 bases. Trimming removed 3 bases from V and 6 bases from J; junction bases left unmatched: 6. CDR1 is SGHNT, CDR2 YYREEE, per germline (reference sequence). CDR3 length equals 15 residues. DNA of the CDR3: TGTGCCAGCAGCTCCCAGACAGGGAGTAATTCACCCCTCCACTTT. Translated, it gives CASSSQTGSNSPLHF.

V gene TRBV11-1 combines with J gene TRBJ2-7; 8 nucleotides line up with TRBD1. The V segment lost 5 bases and the J segment 3 bases; nucleotides outside the gene matches: 9. Germline V gene sequence: CDR1 SGHAT, CDR2 FQDESV (reference sequence). The CDR3 has 15 amino acids. The chain's CDR3 is CASSPRDRSLYEQYF. The DNA for the CDR3 is TGTGCCAGCAGCCCACGGGACAGGTCACTCTACGAGCAGTACTTC.

The chain combines TRBV27 with TRBJ2-5; D unresolved. The CDR3 totals 11 residues. V was cut by 2 bases and J by 5 bases, with 3 bases left in between. Germline V gene data show CDR1 as MNHEY and CDR2 as SMNVEV (reference sequence). CDR3 region: CASSLGETQYF. The DNA for the CDR3 is TGTGCCAGCAGTTTAGGCGAGACCCAGTACTTC.